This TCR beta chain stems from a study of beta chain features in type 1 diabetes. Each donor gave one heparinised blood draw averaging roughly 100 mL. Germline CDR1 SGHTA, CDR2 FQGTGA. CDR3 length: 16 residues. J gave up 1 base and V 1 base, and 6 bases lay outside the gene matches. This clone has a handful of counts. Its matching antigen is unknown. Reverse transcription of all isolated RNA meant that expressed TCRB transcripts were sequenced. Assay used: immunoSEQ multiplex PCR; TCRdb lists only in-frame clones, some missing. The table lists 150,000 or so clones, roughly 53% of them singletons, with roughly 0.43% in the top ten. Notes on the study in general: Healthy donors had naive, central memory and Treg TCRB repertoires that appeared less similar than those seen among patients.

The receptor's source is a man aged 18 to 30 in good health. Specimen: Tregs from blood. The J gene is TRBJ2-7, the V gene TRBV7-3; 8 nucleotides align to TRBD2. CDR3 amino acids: CASSLMGTSGSYEQYF. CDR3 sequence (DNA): TGTGCCAGCAGCTTAATGGGGACTAGTGGATCCTACGAGCAGTACTTC.